Presented here are 3 T cell receptor beta chains from one specimen sequenced in a study of shared clonotypes between healthy human individuals. It was CD45RO-negative cells, positively selected for CCR7, that made up naive CD8 cells, with terminally differentiated effector memory CD45RA+ cells excluded. TCRdb keeps only in-frame clones here, not all; method: immunoSEQ multiplex PCR. This repertoire shows about 2 million clones, less than 95% found once; its top ten account for 0.9% to 1.3%. Sequencing input: naive CD8+ T cells sorted from blood. The receptors were gathered from a man younger than 30 in good health.

The CDR3 DNA sequence: TGTGCCAGCAGCCCCGACACAGATACGCAGTATTTT. Amino acids: CASSPDTDTQYF. The rearrangement uses TRBV5-4 and TRBJ2-3; D call uncertain. CDR1 is SGHNT, CDR2 YYREEE, per germline (reference sequence). The germline V and J ends were trimmed by 4 bases and 2 bases, with 5 bases remaining between them. This CDR3 region has 12 residues.

CDR3 sequence reads: CASTGRVSYEQYF. DNA for the CDR3: TGTGCCAGCACGGGGCGGGTCTCCTACGAGCAGTACTTC. The V call is TRBV6-5, the J call TRBJ2-7; D could derive from TRBD1 or TRBD2 (5 bases each). V was trimmed by 7 bases and J by 0 bases, leaving 10 bases between them. CDR1 MNHEY and CDR2 SVGAGI come from the germline V gene. The CDR3 runs to 13 residues.

This clone showed up just once. The V gene is TRBV9, the J gene TRBJ2-3; D is unresolved. This CDR3 comprises 16 residues. CDR1 and CDR2 (germline): SGDLS, YYNGEE. The V end lost 0 bases, the J end lost 0 bases, and 11 bases lay between the germline ends. The CDR3 nucleotides are TGTGCCAGCAGCGTAGTTGCGGACCCAAGCACAGATACGCAGTATTTT. This translates into CASSVVADPSTDTQYF.